This T cell receptor beta chain was sequenced in a study of identical twins. Whole-study findings and limits: Excess sharing between twins was weaker in beta out-of-frame sequences.

Via MiXCR, TCRdb re-called the 5' RACE reads, giving one row per CDR3 protein. The table records about 790,000 distinct CDR3 sequences, 15% to 20% of them present only once. The V and J ends lost 5 bases and 1 base, in that order; junction bases with no gene match: 3. This CDR3 is built from 14 residues. The germline CDR1 and CDR2 sequences are SEHNR and FQNEAQ (reference sequence). On this clonotype itself: The antigen is unknown.

The data were also submitted as part of a second study, on T cells expressing NK-cell markers.

This sequence joins TRBV7-9 and TRBJ2-5; 8 bases line up with TRBD1. Material for sequencing was PBMCs. This receptor was obtained from a woman in her late teens or twenties in good health. DNA for the CDR3: TGTGCCAGCAGCGGCGGGACAGGCCAAGAGACCCAGTACTTC. It codes for CASSGGTGQETQYF.